The following is a TCR beta chain sequence with its context. This sample is drawn from a study of Ad26.COV2.S vaccination and SARS-CoV-2 variants. Across the whole study: Sample donor was a member of the COV1001 Ad26.COV2.S trial arm.

Treatment noted: around 19 received Ad26.COV2.S at low or high dose, single or two shots; about 5 received placebo; per-sample allocation not given. The study sampled participants on day 63 after the first vaccine or placebo injection. V lost 10 bases and J lost 5; bases outside the gene matches: 11. The CDR3 has 13 residues. Looked up from germline, CDR1 is SGHTA and CDR2 is FQGNSA. Only in-frame clones appear in the TCRdb table, and some are missing; sequencing was by immunoSEQ multiplex PCR. The sample carries fewer than 400,000 clones, roughly nine tenths recorded once. This clonotype was obtained from a person between 18 and 59 years old who received the Ad26.COV2.S COVID-19 vaccine or a placebo. The sample consisted of peripheral blood, taken in a trial of Ad26.COV2.S vaccine versus placebo. The genes are TRBV7-2 and TRBJ2-7, with TRBD2 identical over 7 bases. The CDR3 bases are TGTGCCACTACCGGCGGGGGTGCGAACGAGCAGTACTTC. This encodes CATTGGGANEQYF.